The following is a T cell receptor beta chain sequence with its context. The entry originates in a study of T cell changes during pregnancy in multiple sclerosis. V lost 8 bases and J lost 3, with 11 bases in between. CDR3 size: 12 residues. Germline V gene lookup returns CDR1 LNHDA and CDR2 SQIVND (reference sequence). Method: immunoSEQ multiplex PCR; TCRdb's copy keeps in-frame clones and lacks some. The repertoire has 35,000 to 45,000 clones, 75% to 90% of them found once; the top ten carry approximately 5%. The V call is TRBV19, the J call TRBJ2-7, with D possibly matching TRBD1 (6 bases). The receptor comes from a female donor in good health, enrolled as a control in a pregnancy study. The sequenced sample was peripheral blood, obtained in the second trimester of pregnancy. CDR3 in DNA: TGTGCCAGTGGCAGGGGTGACTACGAGCAGTACTTC. The encoded protein is CASGRGDYEQYF.